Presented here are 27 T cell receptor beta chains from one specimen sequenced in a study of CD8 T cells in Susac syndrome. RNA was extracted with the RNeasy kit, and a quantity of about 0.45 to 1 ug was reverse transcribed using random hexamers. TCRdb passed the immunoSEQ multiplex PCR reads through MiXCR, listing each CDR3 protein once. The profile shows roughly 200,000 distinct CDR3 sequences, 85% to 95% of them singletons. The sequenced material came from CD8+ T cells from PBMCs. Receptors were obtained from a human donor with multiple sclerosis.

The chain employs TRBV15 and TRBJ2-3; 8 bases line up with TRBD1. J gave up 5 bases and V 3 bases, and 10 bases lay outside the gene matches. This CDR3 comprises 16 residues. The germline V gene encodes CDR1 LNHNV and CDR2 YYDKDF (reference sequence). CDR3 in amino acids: CATSSWQGAREDTQYF. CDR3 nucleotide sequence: TGTGCCACCAGCAGTTGGCAGGGGGCGCGGGAAGATACGCAGTATTTT.

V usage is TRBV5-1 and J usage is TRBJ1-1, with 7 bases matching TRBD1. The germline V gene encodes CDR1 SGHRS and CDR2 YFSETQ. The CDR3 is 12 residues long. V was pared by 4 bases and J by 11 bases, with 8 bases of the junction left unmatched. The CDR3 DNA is TGCGCCAGCAGCGCGGAACCGGGACAGGCTTTCTTT. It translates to CASSAEPGQAFF.

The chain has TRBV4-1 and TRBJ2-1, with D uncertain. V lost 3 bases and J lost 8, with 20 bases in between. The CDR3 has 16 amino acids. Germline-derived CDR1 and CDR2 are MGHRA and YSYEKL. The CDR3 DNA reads TGCGCCAGCAGCCATGGATCGAGCCCTGGGTCGGATGAGCAGTTCTTC. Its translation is CASSHGSSPGSDEQFF.

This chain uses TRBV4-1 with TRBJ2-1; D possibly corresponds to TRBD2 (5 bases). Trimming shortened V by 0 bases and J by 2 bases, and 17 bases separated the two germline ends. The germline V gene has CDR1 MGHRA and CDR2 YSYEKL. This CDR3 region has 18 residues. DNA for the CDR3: TGCGCCAGCAGCCAAGACGGAGGTGGCTCCGCTCCCTACAATGAGCAGTTCTTC. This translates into CASSQDGGGSAPYNEQFF.

The CDR3: CASSLSPSGSGYTF. CDR3 nucleotide sequence: TGTGCCAGCAGTTTATCTCCGTCAGGGAGCGGCTACACCTTC. The chain combines TRBV27 with TRBJ1-2; TRBD1 is a possible D gene (5 bases). V shed 0 bases and J shed 8 bases, with 13 bases lying between them. Germline V gene lookup returns CDR1 MNHEY and CDR2 SMNVEV (reference sequence). The CDR3 has 14 residues.

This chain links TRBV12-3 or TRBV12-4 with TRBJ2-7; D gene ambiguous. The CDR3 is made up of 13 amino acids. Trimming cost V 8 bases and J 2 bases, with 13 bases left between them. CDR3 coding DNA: TGTGCCAGCCGTCCACACGCCACCTACGAGCAGTACTTC. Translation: CASRPHATYEQYF.

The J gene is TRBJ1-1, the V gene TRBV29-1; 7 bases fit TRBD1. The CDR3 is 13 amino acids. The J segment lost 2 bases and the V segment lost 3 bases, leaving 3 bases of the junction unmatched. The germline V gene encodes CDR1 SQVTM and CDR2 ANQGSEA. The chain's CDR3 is CSVDRGYNTEAFF. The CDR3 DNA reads TGCAGCGTTGACAGGGGGTATAACACTGAAGCTTTCTTT.

Here the CDR3 reads CASSSRPTGELFF. CDR3 DNA: TGTGCCAGCAGCTCCAGGCCCACCGGGGAGCTGTTTTTT. This chain connects TRBV5-6 to TRBJ2-2; D call uncertain. The V end was cut by 3 bases, the J end by 4 bases, with 7 bases between. The CDR3 contains 13 residues. Germline assignment: CDR1 SGHDT and CDR2 YYEEEE.

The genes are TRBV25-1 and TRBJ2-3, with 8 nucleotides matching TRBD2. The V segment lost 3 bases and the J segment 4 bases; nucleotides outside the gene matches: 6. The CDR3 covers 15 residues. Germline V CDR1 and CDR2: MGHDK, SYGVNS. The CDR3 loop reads CASSELSGSADTQYF. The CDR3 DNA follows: TGTGCCAGCAGTGAGCTAAGCGGGAGTGCAGATACGCAGTATTTT.

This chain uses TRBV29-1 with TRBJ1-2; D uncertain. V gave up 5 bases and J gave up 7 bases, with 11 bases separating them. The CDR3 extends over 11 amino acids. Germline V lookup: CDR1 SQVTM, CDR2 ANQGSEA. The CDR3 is CSVKSAGGYTF. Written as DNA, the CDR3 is TGCAGCGTTAAGTCAGCGGGTGGCTACACCTTC.

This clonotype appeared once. In DNA, the CDR3 is TGTGCCAGCAGTGGACTAGCGGCCAACCCCTACGAGCAGTACTTC. Protein product: CASSGLAANPYEQYF. V and J are TRBV6-2 or TRBV6-3 and TRBJ2-7; 10 bases fit TRBD2. J lost 2 bases, V lost 5 bases, and 6 bases had no gene match. The CDR3 consists of 15 residues. Germline CDR1 reads MNHEY; CDR2 reads SVGEGT.

The CDR3 DNA reads as TGCAGTTTGTGGGCGGGAGGGCGAGAGACCCAGTACTTC. Its translation is CSLWAGGRETQYF. This chain joins TRBV29-1 and TRBJ2-5; TRBD2 matches at 9 bases. Germline CDR1 and CDR2: SQVTM and ANQGSEA. The CDR3 extends over 13 amino acids.

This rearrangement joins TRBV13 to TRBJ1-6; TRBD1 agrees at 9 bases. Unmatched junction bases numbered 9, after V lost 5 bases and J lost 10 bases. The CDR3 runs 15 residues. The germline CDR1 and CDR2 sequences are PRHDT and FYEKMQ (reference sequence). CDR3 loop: CASSPRGGQGSPLHF. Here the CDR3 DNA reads TGTGCCAGCAGCCCGAGGGGAGGACAGGGGTCACCCCTCCACTTT.

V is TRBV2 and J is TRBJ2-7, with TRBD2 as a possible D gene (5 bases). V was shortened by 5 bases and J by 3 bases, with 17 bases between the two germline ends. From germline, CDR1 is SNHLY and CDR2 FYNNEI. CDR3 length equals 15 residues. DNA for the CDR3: TGTGCCAGCAGTCACCCGGGCCGACGGGACTACGAGCAGTACTTC. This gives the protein CASSHPGRRDYEQYF.

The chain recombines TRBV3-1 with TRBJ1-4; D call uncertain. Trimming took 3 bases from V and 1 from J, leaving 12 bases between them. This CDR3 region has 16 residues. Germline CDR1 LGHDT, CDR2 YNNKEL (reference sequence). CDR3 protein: CASSQVLWVTNEKLFF. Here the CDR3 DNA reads TGTGCCAGCAGCCAGGTTCTATGGGTAACTAATGAAAAACTGTTTTTT.

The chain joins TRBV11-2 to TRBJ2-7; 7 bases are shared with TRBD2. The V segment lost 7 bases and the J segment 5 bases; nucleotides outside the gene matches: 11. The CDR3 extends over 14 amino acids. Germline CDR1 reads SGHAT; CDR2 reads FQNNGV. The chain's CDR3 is CASNPLGGYHEQYF. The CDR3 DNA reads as TGTGCCAGCAACCCCCTGGGAGGGTACCACGAGCAGTACTTC.

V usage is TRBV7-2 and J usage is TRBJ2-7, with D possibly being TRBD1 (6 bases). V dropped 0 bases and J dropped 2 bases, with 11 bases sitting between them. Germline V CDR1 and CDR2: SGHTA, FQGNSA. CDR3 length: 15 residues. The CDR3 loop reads CASSLAPTGTYEQYF. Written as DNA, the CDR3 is TGTGCCAGCAGCTTAGCCCCGACAGGCACCTACGAGCAGTACTTC. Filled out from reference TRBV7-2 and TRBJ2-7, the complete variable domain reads GAGVSQSPSNKVTEKGKDVELRCDPISGHTALYWYRQSLGQGLEFLIYFQGNSAPDKSGLPSDRFSAERTGGSVSTLTIQRTQQEDSAVYLCASSLAPTGTYEQYFGPGTRLTVT.

The CDR3 here is CASSTEARGTSGNEQFF. CDR3 DNA sequence: TGTGCCAGCAGCACCGAAGCCCGCGGGACTAGTGGGAATGAGCAGTTCTTC. The chain carries TRBV5-4 and TRBJ2-1; 8 positions match TRBD2. The V gene's germline CDR1 is SGHNT and CDR2 YYREEE (reference sequence). This CDR3 comprises 17 residues. Trimming took 4 bases from V and 7 from J; bases not matched to a gene: 16.

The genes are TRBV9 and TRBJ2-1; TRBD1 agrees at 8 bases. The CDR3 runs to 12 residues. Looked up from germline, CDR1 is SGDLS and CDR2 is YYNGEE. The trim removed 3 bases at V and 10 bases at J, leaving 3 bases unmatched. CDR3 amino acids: CASSGGQGEQFF. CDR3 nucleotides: TGTGCCAGCAGCGGTGGACAGGGCGAGCAGTTCTTC.

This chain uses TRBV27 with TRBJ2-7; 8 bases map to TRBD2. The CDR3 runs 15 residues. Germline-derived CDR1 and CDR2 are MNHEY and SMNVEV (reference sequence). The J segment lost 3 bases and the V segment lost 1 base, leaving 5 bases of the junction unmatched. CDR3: CASSLFSGRSYEQYF. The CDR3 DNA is TGTGCCAGCAGTTTATTCAGCGGGAGAAGCTACGAGCAGTACTTC.

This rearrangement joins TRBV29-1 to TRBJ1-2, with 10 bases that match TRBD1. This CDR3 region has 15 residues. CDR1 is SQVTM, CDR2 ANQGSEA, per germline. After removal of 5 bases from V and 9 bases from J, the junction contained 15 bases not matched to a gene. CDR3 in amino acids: CSVPDPGTGDPRYTF. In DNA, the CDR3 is TGCAGCGTTCCCGATCCCGGGACAGGGGATCCTCGCTACACCTTC.

CDR3 sequence: CASSILDGDQETQYF. The CDR3 DNA is TGTGCCAGTAGTATACTAGACGGCGACCAAGAGACCCAGTACTTC. This chain uses TRBV19 with TRBJ2-5; no definite D call. CDR3 length equals 15 residues. V was cut by 2 bases and J by 0 bases, with 10 bases left in between. Germline V gene sequence: CDR1 LNHDA, CDR2 SQIVND (reference sequence).

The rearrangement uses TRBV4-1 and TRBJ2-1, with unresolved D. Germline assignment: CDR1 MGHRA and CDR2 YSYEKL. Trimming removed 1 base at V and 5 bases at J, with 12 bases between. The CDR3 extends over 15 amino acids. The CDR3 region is CASSQVGFGDNEQFF. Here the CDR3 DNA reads TGCGCCAGCAGCCAAGTGGGATTCGGAGACAATGAGCAGTTCTTC.

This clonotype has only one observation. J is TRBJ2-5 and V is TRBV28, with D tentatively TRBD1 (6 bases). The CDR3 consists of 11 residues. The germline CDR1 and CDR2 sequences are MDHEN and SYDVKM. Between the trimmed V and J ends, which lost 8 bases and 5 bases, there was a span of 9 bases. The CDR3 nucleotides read TGTGCCAGCCAGGGGTTGGAGACCCAGTACTTC. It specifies CASQGLETQYF.

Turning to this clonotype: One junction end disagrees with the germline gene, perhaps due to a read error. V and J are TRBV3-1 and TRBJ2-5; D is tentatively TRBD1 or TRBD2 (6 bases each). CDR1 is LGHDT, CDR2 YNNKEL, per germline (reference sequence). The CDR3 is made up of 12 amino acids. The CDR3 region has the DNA TGTGCCAGCAGCCTCCGGGGGCTCCCCGTAGACTTC. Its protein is CASSLRGLPVDF.

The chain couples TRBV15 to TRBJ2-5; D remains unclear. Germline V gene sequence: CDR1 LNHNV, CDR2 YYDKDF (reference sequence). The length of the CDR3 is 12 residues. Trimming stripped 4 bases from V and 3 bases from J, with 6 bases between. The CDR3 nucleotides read TGTGCCACCAGCACTTATAAAGAGACCCAGTACTTC. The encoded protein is CATSTYKETQYF.

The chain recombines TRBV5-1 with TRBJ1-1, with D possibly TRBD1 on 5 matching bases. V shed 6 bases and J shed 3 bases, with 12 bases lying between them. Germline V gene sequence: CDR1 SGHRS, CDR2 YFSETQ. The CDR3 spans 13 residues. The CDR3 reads CASTSRGYTEAFF. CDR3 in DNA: TGCGCCAGCACGTCACGGGGCTACACTGAAGCTTTCTTT.